The 4 T cell receptor beta chains reported below all come from one sample, sequenced in a study of molecular identifiers for immune sequencing clone quantification (dated by TCRdb to 2016 to 2019). The library was prepared using PCR. Sequenced using an Illumina HiSeq 4000. The public reads were quality trimmed at Q25 with fastp and then assembled into clones with MiXCR by TCRdb, keeping productive beta chains. Each entry merges the rows of one CDR3 protein and shows their most common DNA and genes. Counted in this sample were around 480,000 distinct CDR3 sequences; roughly 23% of them appeared once. The top ten clones comprise around 0.86% of the sample. Sequencing was performed on naive CD8+ T cells from blood, with Jurkat cell RNA spiked in. The label giving this sample's cell subset or site can be read as: FACS-sorted CD8+CD4-CCR7+CD45RA+ naive T cells. Every receptor here comes from a human donor in good health. Some libraries in this study had Jurkat cell RNA spiked in.

The chain links TRBV4-3 to TRBJ2-2, with TRBD1 as a possible D gene (6 bases). The CDR3 covers 16 residues. Between the trimmed V and J ends, which lost 2 bases and 3 bases, there was a span of 13 bases. The V gene's germline CDR1 is LGHNA and CDR2 YSLEER. CDR3 in amino acids: CASSQYRVPYTGELFF. CDR3 DNA sequence: TGCGCCAGCAGCCAATACAGGGTCCCCTACACCGGGGAGCTGTTTTTT.

This clonotype was observed at least ten times. V usage is TRBV14 and J usage is TRBJ2-5; TRBD2 agrees at 8 bases. The trim removed 4 bases at V and 4 bases at J, leaving 5 bases unmatched. CDR1 is SGHDN and CDR2 is FVKESK in the germline V gene. The CDR3 is 14 amino acids. CDR3 residues: CASSPISGRETQYF. CDR3 bases: TGTGCCAGCAGCCCTATCAGCGGGAGAGAGACCCAGTACTTC.

The rearrangement uses TRBV27 and TRBJ2-1; D possibly corresponds to TRBD2 (6 bases). Germline CDR1 MNHEY, CDR2 SMNVEV (reference sequence). V gave up 3 bases and J gave up 5 bases, with 11 bases separating them. This CDR3 has 14 residues. CDR3 sequence reads: CASSFRGGNNEQFF. For the CDR3, the DNA is TGTGCCAGCAGTTTTAGGGGAGGTAACAATGAGCAGTTCTTC.

This clonotype has a count of ten or more. The chain carries TRBV7-9 and TRBJ1-5, with D unclear. V was shortened by 1 base and J by 0 bases, with 4 bases between the two germline ends. Germline V CDR1 and CDR2: SEHNR, FQNEAQ (reference sequence). CDR3 length: 14 amino acids. The CDR3 is CASSLGYSNQPQHF. CDR3 bases: TGTGCCAGCAGCTTAGGGTATAGCAATCAGCCCCAGCATTTT.